These 4 T cell receptor beta chains were all obtained from the same sample, sequenced in a study of blood T cell repertoires in COVID-19. Here immunoSEQ multiplex PCR was the method, and the copy in TCRdb shows in-frame clones only, minus some. The sample has some 170,000 clones; approximately 80% are singletons. The sample taken for sequencing was PBMCs or T cells enriched from blood (not recorded which). The source is a man aged 45-65 years who had recovered from COVID-19.

The chain combines TRBV18 with TRBJ1-6; 7 bases map to TRBD1. In germline, CDR1 is KGHSH, CDR2 LQKENI. Trimming cost V 2 bases and J 7 bases; bases outside gene matches: 5. This CDR3 is built from 15 residues. Here the CDR3 reads CASSPTGTANSPLHF. CDR3 coding DNA: TGTGCCAGCTCACCAACCGGGACAGCAAATTCACCCCTCCACTTT.

Note on this clone: Other nucleotide sequences from this sample produce the same CDR3. The chain has TRBV6-5 and TRBJ1-2, with 10 bases aligning to TRBD1. Germline CDR1 MNHEY, CDR2 SVGAGI. J was trimmed by 8 bases and V by 2 bases; bases with no gene match: 5. This CDR3 has 14 residues. The CDR3 region has the DNA TGTGCCAGCAGTTACACGGGACAGGGGAGCGGCTACACCTTC. It codes for CASSYTGQGSGYTF.

The V and J genes are TRBV9 and TRBJ1-2; 8 bases agree with TRBD1. V trimming: 4 bases; J trimming: 3 bases; junction bases outside the gene matches: 8. The CDR3 totals 15 residues. CDR1 is SGDLS and CDR2 is YYNGEE in the germline V gene. The CDR3 sequence: CASSPRVTGDYGYTF. CDR3 DNA: TGTGCCAGCAGCCCCCGGGTGACAGGGGACTATGGCTACACCTTC.

This chain joins TRBV19 and TRBJ2-3, with 7 bases fitting TRBD2. V dropped 6 bases and J dropped 6; count of bases not matched to a gene: 3. CDR3 length: 12 amino acids. CDR1 is LNHDA, CDR2 SQIVND, per germline (reference sequence). DNA of the CDR3: TGTGCCAGTAGGATTAGCGGGGATACGCAGTATTTT. It encodes CASRISGDTQYF.